This T cell receptor (beta chain) was found in a study of T cell clones after liver transplantation. Study at large: Immunosuppression withdrawal was tried within 2 years after liver transplantation in this trial. HCV positivity affected three of eight recipients; the rest lacked autoimmune or viral indications.

Using immunoSEQ multiplex PCR, the repertoire was profiled, and TCRdb retains in-frame clones only, with some absent. Of roughly 60,000 clones listed, approximately 63% are singletons. The CDR3 contains 14 residues. Germline CDR1 is MNHNS and CDR2 is SASEGT. V lost 11 bases to trimming and J lost 4 bases; unmatched junction nucleotides: 8. Thawed unstimulated PBMCs were FACS-sorted by CD3, CD4 and CD8 into two populations. The sample holds a few counts of this clone. V and J are TRBV6-1 and TRBJ1-3; the match to TRBD1 covers 10 bases. The material was CD4+ T cells from blood, obtained at the roughly 16-month timepoint. The TCR was taken from a human patient who received a liver transplant. Some T cells may trace back to the graft donor. Here the CDR3 DNA reads TGTGCCGGCCAAGACAGGGGGCGAGGAAACACCATATATTTT. It translates to CAGQDRGRGNTIYF.